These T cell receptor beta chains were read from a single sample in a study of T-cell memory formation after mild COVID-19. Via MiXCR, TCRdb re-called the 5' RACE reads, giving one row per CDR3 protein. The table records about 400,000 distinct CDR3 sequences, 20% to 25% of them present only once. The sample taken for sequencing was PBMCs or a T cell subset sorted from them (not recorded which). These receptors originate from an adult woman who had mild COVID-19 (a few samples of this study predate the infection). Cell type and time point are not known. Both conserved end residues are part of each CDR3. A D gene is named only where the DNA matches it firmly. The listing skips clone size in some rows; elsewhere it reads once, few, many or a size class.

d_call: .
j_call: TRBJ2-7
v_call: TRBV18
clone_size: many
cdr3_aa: CASSPGESPYEQYF
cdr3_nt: TGTGCCAGCTCACCAGGAGAGAGTCCCTACGAGCAGTACTTC

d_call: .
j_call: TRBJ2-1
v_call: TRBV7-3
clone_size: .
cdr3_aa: CASSLFATANRVVEQFF
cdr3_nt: TGTGCCAGCAGCTTATTCGCCACCGCTAACAGGGTCGTTGAGCAGTTCTTC

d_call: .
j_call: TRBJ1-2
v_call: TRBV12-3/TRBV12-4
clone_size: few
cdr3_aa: CASSGANLFGYTF
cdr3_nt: TGTGCCAGCAGTGGGGCCAATCTTTTTGGCTACACCTTC

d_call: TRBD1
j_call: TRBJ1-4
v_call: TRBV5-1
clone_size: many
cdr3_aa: CASSGEGQPYEKLFF
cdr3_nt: TGCGCCAGCAGCGGAGAGGGACAGCCATATGAAAAACTGTTTTTT

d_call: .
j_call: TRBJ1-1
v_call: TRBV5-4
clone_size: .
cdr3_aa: CASRGGPSPGTEAFF
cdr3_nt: TGTGCCAGCAGGGGGGGCCCTTCTCCGGGCACTGAAGCTTTCTTT

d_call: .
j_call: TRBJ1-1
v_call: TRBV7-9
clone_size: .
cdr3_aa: CASSLGSTQNTEAFF
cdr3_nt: TGTGCCAGCAGCCTCGGTAGTACCCAAAACACTGAAGCTTTCTTT

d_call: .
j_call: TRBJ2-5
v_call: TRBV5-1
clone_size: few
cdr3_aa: CASSHGIQETQYF
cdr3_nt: TGCGCCAGCAGCCACGGGATCCAAGAGACCCAGTACTTC

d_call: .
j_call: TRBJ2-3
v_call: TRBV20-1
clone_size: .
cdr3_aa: CSASEIVDTQYF
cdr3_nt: TGCAGTGCCTCCGAGATTGTAGATACGCAGTATTTT

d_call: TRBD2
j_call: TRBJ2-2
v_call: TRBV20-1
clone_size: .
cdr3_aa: CSARDPGLAGMNTGELFF
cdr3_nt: TGCAGTGCTAGAGACCCGGGACTAGCGGGAATGAACACAGGGGAGCTGTTTTTT

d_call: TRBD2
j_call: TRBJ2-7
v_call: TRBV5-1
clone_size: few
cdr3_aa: CASSSGLAGEETYEQYF
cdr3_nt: TGCGCCAGCAGCTCCGGACTAGCGGGAGAAGAAACGTACGAGCAGTACTTC

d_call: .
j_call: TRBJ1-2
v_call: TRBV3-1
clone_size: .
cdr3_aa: CASSQSGYGYTF
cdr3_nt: TGTGCCAGCAGCCAGTCCGGCTATGGCTACACCTTC

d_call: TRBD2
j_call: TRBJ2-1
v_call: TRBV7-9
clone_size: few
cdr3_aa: CASSLGTSRFMDEQFF
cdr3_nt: TGTGCCAGCAGCTTAGGGACTAGCAGGTTTATGGATGAGCAGTTCTTC

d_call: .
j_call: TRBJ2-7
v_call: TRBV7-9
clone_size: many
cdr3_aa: CASSLSSGGLASYEQYF
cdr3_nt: TGTGCCAGCAGCCTATCATCCGGAGGGCTAGCCTCCTACGAGCAGTACTTC

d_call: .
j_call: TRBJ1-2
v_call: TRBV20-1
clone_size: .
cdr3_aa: CSASPGSVYGYTF
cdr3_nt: TGCAGTGCTAGTCCGGGGAGTGTCTATGGCTACACCTTC

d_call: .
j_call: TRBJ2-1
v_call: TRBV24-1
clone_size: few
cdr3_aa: CATSDFGPTDNEQFF
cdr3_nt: TGTGCCACCAGTGATTTCGGTCCCACCGACAATGAGCAGTTCTTC

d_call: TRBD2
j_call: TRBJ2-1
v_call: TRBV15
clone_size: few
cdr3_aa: CATSRGNSGINEQFF
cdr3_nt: TGTGCCACCAGCAGAGGTAATAGCGGGATCAATGAGCAGTTCTTC

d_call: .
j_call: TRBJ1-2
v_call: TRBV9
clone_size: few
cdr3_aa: CASSSLTGGYTF
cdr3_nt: TGTGCCAGCAGCTCCTTAACTGGGGGCTACACCTTC

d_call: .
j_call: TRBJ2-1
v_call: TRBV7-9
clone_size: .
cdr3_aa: CASISRTVAEQFF
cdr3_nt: TGTGCCAGCATCTCGCGGACCGTGGCTGAGCAGTTCTTC

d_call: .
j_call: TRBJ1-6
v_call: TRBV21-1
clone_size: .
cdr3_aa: CASSKVRGVGSPLHF
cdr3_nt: TGTGCCAGCAGCAAAGTTCGGGGCGTCGGTTCACCCCTCCACTTT

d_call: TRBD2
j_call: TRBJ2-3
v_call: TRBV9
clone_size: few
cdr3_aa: CASSDLLAGSPDTQYF
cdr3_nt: TGTGCCAGCAGTGATCTACTAGCGGGGAGCCCAGATACGCAGTATTTT

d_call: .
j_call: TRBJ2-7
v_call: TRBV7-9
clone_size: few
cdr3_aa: CASVMGSYEQYF
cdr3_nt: TGTGCCAGCGTGATGGGGTCCTACGAGCAGTACTTC

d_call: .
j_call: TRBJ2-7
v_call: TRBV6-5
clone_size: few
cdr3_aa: CASSYSVPGRSFF
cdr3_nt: TGTGCCAGCAGTTACTCGGTTCCGGGAAGAAGCTTCTTC

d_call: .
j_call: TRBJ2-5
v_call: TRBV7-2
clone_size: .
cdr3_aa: CASSFQGGQETQYF
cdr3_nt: TGTGCCAGCAGCTTTCAGGGTGGGCAAGAGACCCAGTACTTC

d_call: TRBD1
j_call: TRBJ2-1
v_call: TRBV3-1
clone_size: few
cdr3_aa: CASSHYEGGEQFF
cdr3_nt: TGTGCCAGCAGCCACTATGAAGGGGGCGAGCAGTTCTTC

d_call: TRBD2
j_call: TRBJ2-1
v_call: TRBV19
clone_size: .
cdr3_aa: CASSIGAGGRYNEQFF
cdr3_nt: TGTGCCAGTAGTATAGGAGCGGGAGGCCGCTACAATGAGCAGTTCTTC

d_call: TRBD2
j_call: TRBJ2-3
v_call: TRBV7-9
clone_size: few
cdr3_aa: CASSPRASGGRSDTQYF
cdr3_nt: TGTGCCAGCAGCCCCCGCGCTAGCGGGGGCAGGTCAGATACGCAGTATTTT

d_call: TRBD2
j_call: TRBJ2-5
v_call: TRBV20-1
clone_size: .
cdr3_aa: CSAGLAGNQETQYF
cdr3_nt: TGCAGTGCGGGACTAGCGGGAAACCAAGAGACCCAGTACTTC

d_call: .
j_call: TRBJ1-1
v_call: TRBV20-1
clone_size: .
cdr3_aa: CSARERGRYTEAFF
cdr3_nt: TGCAGTGCTAGGGAGCGGGGCAGGTACACTGAAGCTTTCTTT

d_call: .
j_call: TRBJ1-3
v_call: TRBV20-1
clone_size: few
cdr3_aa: CSAQSWGASGNTIYF
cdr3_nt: TGCAGTGCCCAGAGCTGGGGGGCCTCTGGAAACACCATATATTTT

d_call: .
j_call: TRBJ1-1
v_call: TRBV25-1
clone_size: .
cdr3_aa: CASSALRGTEAFF
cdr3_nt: TGTGCCAGCAGTGCCCTAAGGGGGACTGAAGCTTTCTTT

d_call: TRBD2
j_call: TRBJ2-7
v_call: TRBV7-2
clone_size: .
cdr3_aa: CASSPRGRVGYEQYF
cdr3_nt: TGTGCCAGCAGCCCGCGGGGGAGGGTTGGCTACGAGCAGTACTTC

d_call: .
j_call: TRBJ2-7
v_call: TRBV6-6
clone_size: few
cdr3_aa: CASSYSTGWEQYF
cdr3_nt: TGTGCCAGCAGTTACTCTACAGGGTGGGAGCAGTACTTC

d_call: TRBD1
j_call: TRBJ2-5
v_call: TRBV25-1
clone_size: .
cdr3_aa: CASSEYGTVETQYF
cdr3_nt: TGTGCCAGCAGTGAATACGGGACAGTAGAGACCCAGTACTTC

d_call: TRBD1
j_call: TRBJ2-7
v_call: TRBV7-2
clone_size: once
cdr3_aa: CASSFGQGIGYYEQYF
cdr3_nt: TGTGCCAGCAGCTTTGGACAGGGCATCGGATATTACGAGCAGTACTTC

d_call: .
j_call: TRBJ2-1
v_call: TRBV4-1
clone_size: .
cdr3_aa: CASSHQYNEQFF
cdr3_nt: TGCGCCAGCAGCCATCAATACAATGAGCAGTTCTTC

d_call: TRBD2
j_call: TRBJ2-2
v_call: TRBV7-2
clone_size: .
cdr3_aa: CASSLQRGGGTGELFF
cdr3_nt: TGTGCCAGCAGCCTTCAGCGGGGGGGCGGAACCGGGGAGCTGTTTTTT

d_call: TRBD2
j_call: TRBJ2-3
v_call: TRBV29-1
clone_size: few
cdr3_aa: CSVDLTSGLLKTDTQYF
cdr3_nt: TGCAGCGTTGATTTGACTAGCGGCCTGCTTAAGACAGATACGCAGTATTTT

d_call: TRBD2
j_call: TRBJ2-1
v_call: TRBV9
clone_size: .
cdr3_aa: CASSGIAGMDEQFF
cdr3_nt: TGTGCCAGCAGCGGAATAGCGGGTATGGATGAGCAGTTCTTC

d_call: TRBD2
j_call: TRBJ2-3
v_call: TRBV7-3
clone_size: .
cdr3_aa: CASSLTKGLAASTDTQYF
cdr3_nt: TGTGCCAGCAGCCTTACAAAAGGACTAGCGGCAAGCACAGATACGCAGTATTTT

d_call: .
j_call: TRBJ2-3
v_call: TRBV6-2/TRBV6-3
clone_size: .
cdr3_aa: CASMTANTDTQYF
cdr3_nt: TGTGCCAGCATGACAGCGAACACAGATACGCAGTATTTT

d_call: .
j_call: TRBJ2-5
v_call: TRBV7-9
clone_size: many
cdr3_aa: CASTNQETQYF
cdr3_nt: TGTGCCAGCACCAACCAAGAGACCCAGTACTTC